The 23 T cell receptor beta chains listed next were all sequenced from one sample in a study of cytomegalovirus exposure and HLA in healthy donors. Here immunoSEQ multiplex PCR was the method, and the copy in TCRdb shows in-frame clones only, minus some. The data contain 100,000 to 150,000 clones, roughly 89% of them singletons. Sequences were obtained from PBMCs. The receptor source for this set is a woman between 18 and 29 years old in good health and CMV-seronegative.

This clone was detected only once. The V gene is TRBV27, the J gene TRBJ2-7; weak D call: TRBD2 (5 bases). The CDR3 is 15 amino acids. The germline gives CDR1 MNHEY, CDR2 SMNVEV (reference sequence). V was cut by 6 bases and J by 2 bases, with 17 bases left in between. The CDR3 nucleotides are TGTGCCAGCAGCCTAGACTACCAAACCACCTACGAGCAGTACTTC. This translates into CASSLDYQTTYEQYF.

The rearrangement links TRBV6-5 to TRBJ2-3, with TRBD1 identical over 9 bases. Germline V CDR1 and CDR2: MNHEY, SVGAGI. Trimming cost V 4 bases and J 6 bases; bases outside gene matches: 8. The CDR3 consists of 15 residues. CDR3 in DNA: TGTGCCAGCAGTTTCACAGGGGGCGACGCTGATACGCAGTATTTT. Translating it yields CASSFTGGDADTQYF.

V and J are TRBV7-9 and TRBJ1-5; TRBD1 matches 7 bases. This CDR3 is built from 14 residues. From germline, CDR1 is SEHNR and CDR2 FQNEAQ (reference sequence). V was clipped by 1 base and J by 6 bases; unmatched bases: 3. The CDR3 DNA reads TGTGCCAGCAGCTTAGGAGGGGGCATTCAGCCCCAGCATTTT. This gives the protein CASSLGGGIQPQHF.

CDR3 in amino acids: CASSSSGSETQYF. CDR3 DNA sequence: TGTGCCAGCAGCTCTAGCGGGTCGGAGACCCAGTACTTC. V is TRBV28 and J is TRBJ2-5, with TRBD2 matching 8 bases. The CDR3 covers 13 residues. Germline trimming cut 6 bases from V and 5 bases from J; bases unmatched to any gene: 5. CDR1 and CDR2 from the germline V gene are MDHEN and SYDVKM. Full variable domain (rest looked up from reference TRBV28 and TRBJ2-5): DVKVTQSSRYLVKRTGEKVFLECVQDMDHENMFWYRQDPGLGLRLIYFSYDVKMKEKGDIPEGYSVSREKKERFSLILESASTNQTSMYLCASSSSGSETQYFGPGTRLLVL.

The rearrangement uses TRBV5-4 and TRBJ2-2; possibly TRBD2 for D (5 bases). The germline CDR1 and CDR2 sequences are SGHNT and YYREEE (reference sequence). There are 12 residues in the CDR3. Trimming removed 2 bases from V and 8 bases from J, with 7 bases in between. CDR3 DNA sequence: TGTGCCAGCAGCTTAACGGGAGGGGAGCTGTTTTTT. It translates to CASSLTGGELFF.

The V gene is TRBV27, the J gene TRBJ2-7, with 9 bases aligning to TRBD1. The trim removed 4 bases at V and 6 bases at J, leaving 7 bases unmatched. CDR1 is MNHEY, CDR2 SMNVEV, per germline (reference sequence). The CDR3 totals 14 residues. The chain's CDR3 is CASSYSGQGGEQYF. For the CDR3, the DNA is TGTGCCAGCAGTTACTCGGGACAGGGAGGCGAGCAGTACTTC.

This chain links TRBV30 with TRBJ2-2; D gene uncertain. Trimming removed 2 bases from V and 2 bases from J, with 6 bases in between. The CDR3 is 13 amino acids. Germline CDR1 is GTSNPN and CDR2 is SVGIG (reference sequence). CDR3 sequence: CAWSLLNTGELFF. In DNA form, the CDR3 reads TGTGCCTGGAGTCTCCTAAACACCGGGGAGCTGTTTTTT. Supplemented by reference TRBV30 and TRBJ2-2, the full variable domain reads SQTIHQWPATLVQPVGSPLSLECTVEGTSNPNLYWYRQAAGRGLQLLFYSVGIGQISSEVPQNLSASRPQDRQFILSSKKLLLSDSGFYLCAWSLLNTGELFFGEGSRLTVL.

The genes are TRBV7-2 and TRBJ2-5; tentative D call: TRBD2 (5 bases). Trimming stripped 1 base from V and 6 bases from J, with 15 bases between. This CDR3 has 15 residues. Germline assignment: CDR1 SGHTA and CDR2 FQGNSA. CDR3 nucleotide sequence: TGTGCCAGCAGCTTAGATCCAGCGGTAATCAAGACCCAGTACTTC. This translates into CASSLDPAVIKTQYF.

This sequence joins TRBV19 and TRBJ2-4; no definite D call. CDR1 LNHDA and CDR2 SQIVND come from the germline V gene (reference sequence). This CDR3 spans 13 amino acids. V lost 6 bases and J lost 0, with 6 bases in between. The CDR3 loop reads CASSPGAKNIQYF. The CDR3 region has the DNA TGTGCCAGTAGCCCCGGAGCCAAAAACATTCAGTACTTC.

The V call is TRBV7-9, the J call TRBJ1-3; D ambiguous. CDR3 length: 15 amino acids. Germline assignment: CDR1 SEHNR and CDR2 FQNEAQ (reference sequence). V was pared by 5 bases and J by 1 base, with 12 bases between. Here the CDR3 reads CASSAIGRSGNTIYF. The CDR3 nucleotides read TGTGCCAGCAGCGCAATAGGGAGGTCTGGAAACACCATATATTTT. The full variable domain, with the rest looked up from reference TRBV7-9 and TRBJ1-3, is DTGVSQNPRHKITKRGQNVTFRCDPISEHNRLYWYRQTLGQGPEFLTYFQNEAQLEKSRLLSDRFSAERPKGSFSTLEIQRTEQGDSAMYLCASSAIGRSGNTIYFGEGSWLTVV.

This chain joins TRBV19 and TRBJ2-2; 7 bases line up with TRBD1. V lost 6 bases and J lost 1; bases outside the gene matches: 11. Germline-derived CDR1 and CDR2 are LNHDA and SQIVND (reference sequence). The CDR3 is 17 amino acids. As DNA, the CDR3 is TGTGCCAGTAGATTACAGTTAGGGGGCAGGAACACCGGGGAGCTGTTTTTT. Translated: CASRLQLGGRNTGELFF.

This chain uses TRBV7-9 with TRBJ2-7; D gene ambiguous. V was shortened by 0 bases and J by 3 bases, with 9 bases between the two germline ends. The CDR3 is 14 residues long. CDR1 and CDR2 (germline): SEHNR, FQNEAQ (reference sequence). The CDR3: CASSLAGRNYEQYF. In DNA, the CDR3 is TGTGCCAGCAGCTTAGCGGGCAGAAACTACGAGCAGTACTTC.

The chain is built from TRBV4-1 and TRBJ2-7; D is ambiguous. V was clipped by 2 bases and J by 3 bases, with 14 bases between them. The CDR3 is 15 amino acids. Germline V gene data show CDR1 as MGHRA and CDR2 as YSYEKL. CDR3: CASSQFFGRLYEQYF. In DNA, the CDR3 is TGCGCCAGCAGCCAATTTTTTGGCAGACTCTACGAGCAGTACTTC.

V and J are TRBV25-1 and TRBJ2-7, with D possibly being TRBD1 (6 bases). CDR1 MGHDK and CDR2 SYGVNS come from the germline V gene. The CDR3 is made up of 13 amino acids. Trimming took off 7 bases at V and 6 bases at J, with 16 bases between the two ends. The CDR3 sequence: CASTLKTGSEQYF. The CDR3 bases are TGTGCCAGCACCCTTAAGACAGGCTCCGAGCAGTACTTC.

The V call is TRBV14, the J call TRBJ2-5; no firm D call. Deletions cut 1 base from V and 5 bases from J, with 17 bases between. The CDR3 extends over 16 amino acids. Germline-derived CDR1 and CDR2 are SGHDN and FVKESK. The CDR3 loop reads CASSQGPNPPRETQYF. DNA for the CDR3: TGTGCCAGCAGCCAAGGTCCAAACCCACCTCGGGAGACCCAGTACTTC. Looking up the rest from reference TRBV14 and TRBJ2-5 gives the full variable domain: EAGVTQFPSHSVIEKGQTVTLRCDPISGHDNLYWYRRVMGKEIKFLLHFVKESKQDESGMPNNRFLAERTGGTYSTLKVQPAELEDSGVYFCASSQGPNPPRETQYFGPGTRLLVL.

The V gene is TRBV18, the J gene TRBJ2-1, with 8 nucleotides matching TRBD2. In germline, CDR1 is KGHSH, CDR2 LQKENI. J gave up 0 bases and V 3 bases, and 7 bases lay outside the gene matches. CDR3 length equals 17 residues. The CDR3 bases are TGTGCCAGCTCACCGTCTAGCGGGCGGCCCTCCTACAATGAGCAGTTCTTC. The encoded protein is CASSPSSGRPSYNEQFF.

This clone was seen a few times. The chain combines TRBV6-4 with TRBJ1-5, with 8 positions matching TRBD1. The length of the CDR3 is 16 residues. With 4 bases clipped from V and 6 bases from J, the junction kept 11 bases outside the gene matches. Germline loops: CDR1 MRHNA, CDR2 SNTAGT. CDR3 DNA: TGTGCCAGCAGTGTCAAGGGACAGGCCGTGGGTCAGCCCCAGCATTTT. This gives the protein CASSVKGQAVGQPQHF.

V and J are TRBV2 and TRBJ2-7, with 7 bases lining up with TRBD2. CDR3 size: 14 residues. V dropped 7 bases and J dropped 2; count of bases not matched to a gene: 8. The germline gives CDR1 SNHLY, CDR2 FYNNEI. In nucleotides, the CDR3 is TGTGCCAGCAAGACCAGCGGGGCTACCTACGAGCAGTACTTC. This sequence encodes CASKTSGATYEQYF.

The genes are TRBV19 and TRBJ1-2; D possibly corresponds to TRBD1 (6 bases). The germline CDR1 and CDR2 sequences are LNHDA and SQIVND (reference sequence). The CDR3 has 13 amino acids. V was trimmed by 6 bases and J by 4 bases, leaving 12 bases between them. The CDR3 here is CASREQGAYGYTF. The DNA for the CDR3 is TGTGCCAGTAGGGAACAGGGTGCCTATGGCTACACCTTC.

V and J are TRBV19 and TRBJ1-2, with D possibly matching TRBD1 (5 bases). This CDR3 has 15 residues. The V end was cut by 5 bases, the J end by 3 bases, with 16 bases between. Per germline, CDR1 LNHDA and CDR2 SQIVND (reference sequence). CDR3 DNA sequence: TGTGCCAGTAGTCCTTCAGGGCTCTGGGACTATGGCTACACCTTC. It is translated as CASSPSGLWDYGYTF.

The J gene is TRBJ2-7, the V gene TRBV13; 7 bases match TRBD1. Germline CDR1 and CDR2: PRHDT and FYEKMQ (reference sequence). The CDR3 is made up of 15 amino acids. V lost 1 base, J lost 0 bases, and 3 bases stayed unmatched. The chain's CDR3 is CASSLEGTASYEQYF. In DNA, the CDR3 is TGTGCCAGCAGCTTAGAAGGGACAGCCTCCTACGAGCAGTACTTC.

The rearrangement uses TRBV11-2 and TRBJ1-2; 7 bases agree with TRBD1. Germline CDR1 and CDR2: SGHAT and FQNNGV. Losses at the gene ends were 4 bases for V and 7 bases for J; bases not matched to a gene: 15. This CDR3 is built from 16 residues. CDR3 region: CASSSLTGAQSAGYTF. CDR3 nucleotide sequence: TGTGCCAGCAGCTCCTTAACAGGGGCCCAGTCGGCTGGCTACACCTTC.

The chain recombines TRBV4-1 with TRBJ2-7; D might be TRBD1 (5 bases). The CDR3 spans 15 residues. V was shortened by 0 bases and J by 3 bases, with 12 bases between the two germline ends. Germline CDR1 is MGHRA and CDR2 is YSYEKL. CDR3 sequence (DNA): TGCGCCAGCAGCCAAGAGAAGGGGATTTTCTACGAGCAGTACTTC. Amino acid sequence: CASSQEKGIFYEQYF.